Below, 24 T cell receptor beta chains from the same sample are listed, as sequenced in a study of metastatic and nonmetastatic thyroid tumors. TCRdb reanalyzed the PCR reads with MiXCR. Here the sample spans approximately 15,000 clones, 24% being singletons. There were no patients who had received any treatment before thyroid surgery. The sequencing sample was made of tumor tissue. The receptors stem from a female donor with papillary thyroid cancer or a benign thyroid nodule (not recorded which). Some clones in this sample may be carry-over from other donors' samples.

For this clone: Other DNA sequences from this sample encode an identical CDR3 as well. CDR3 amino acids: CASSSPGQGVPGELFF. The DNA for the CDR3 is TGTGCCAGCAGCTCTCCGGGACAGGGGGTCCCCGGGGAGCTGTTTTTT. The V gene is TRBV12-3 or TRBV12-4, the J gene TRBJ2-2; 11 bases map to TRBD1. This CDR3 has 16 amino acids. The V and J ends lost 6 bases and 6 bases, in that order; junction bases with no gene match: 9.

This clone appeared many times. The V call is TRBV5-4, the J call TRBJ2-5; weak D call: TRBD1 (6 bases). The CDR3 consists of 14 residues. Per germline, CDR1 SGHNT and CDR2 YYREEE (reference sequence). Trimming removed 0 bases from V and 6 bases from J, with 12 bases in between. The CDR3 loop is CASSLGQGLKTQYF. In nucleotides, the CDR3 is TGTGCCAGCAGCTTGGGGCAGGGGTTGAAGACCCAGTACTTC.

The J gene is TRBJ1-1, the V gene TRBV19; no clear D gene. CDR3 size: 14 residues. Germline-derived CDR1 and CDR2 are LNHDA and SQIVND (reference sequence). The V gene lost 5 bases and the J gene lost 0 bases, with 10 bases spanning the gap. The CDR3, as DNA: TGTGCCAGTAGTGTACAGTCCATGAACACTGAAGCTTTCTTT. The encoded protein is CASSVQSMNTEAFF.

This clone was detected many times. Other nucleotide sequences in the sample specify the same CDR3. The chain carries TRBV11-2 and TRBJ2-3; unclear D gene. This CDR3 is 12 amino acids long. Germline V gene lookup returns CDR1 SGHAT and CDR2 FQNNGV. V lost 0 bases and J lost 7, with 5 bases in between. CDR3 residues: CASSLEGNTQYF. The CDR3 bases are TGTGCCAGCAGCTTAGAGGGGAATACGCAGTATTTT.

This clone has ten or more counts. This chain links TRBV9 with TRBJ2-7, with 9 bases identical to TRBD1. The V segment lost 3 bases and the J segment 3 bases; nucleotides outside the gene matches: 7. CDR1 and CDR2 (germline): SGDLS, YYNGEE. The CDR3 totals 15 residues. The CDR3 bases are TGTGCCAGCAGCGCCCGACAGGGGGAAGGCTACGAGCAGTACTTC. Residues: CASSARQGEGYEQYF.

This clone was seen many times. This chain uses TRBV25-1 with TRBJ1-2; D unresolved. The V end lost 5 bases, the J end lost 11 bases, and 12 bases lay between the germline ends. Per germline, CDR1 MGHDK and CDR2 SYGVNS. The CDR3 sequence is 11 residues long. Here the CDR3 reads CASSNGLRYTF. CDR3 bases: TGTGCCAGCAGTAACGGGCTACGTTACACCTTC.

Ten or more counts support this clone. The chain links TRBV18 to TRBJ1-3; D remains unclear. This CDR3 contains 15 residues. The V gene's germline CDR1 is KGHSH and CDR2 LQKENI. V was cut by 2 bases and J by 1 base, with 9 bases left in between. CDR3 sequence: CASSPDLGSGNTIYF. CDR3 nucleotides: TGTGCCAGCTCACCAGATTTGGGATCTGGAAACACCATATATTTT.

As for this clone: One end of the junction is discordant with germline, which a read error may explain. This chain joins TRBV9 and TRBJ2-2, with TRBD1 identical over 9 bases. Per the germline V gene, CDR1 is SGDLS and CDR2 is YYNGEE. CDR3 size: 16 residues. The CDR3: CASSTGTGTNTGGLFF. The CDR3 bases are TGTGCCAGTAGCACAGGGACAGGGACGAACACCGGGGGGCTGTTTTTT.

This clone was seen many times. The chain employs TRBV9 and TRBJ1-1; no reliable D call. Trimming removed 5 bases from V and 8 bases from J, with 16 bases in between. Germline CDR1 reads SGDLS; CDR2 reads YYNGEE. This CDR3 has 13 amino acids. The CDR3 nucleotides read TGTGCCAGCAGTCGAGACACGCACTCGGAAGCTTTCTTT. Translation: CASSRDTHSEAFF.

Ten or more counts support this clone. The chain joins TRBV12-3 or TRBV12-4 to TRBJ2-2; D is unresolved. CDR3 length equals 12 residues. V was cut by 6 bases and J by 5 bases, with 7 bases left in between. The CDR3 loop reads CASSPETGELFF. The CDR3 DNA sequence: TGTGCCAGCAGCCCCGAAACCGGGGAGCTGTTTTTT.

The chain employs TRBV6-1 and TRBJ1-1; TRBD1 is a possible D gene (6 bases). In germline, CDR1 is MNHNS, CDR2 SASEGT. The V end was cut by 11 bases, the J end by 2 bases, with 12 bases between. The CDR3 has 12 residues. CDR3 residues: CAFRGLNTEAFF. The CDR3 DNA reads as TGTGCCTTCAGGGGCCTTAACACTGAAGCTTTCTTT.

The gene calls are TRBV4-2 and TRBJ1-2; D gene unclear. This CDR3 region has 12 residues. Trimming shortened V by 1 base and J by 8 bases, and 8 bases separated the two germline ends. The germline V gene has CDR1 LGHNA and CDR2 YNFKEQ. The CDR3 DNA reads as TGTGCCAGCAGCCAAGGGACGCTCGGCTACACCTTC. Translation: CASSQGTLGYTF.

This clone is termed medium-sized. The chain has TRBV20-1 and TRBJ1-6; D is ambiguous. This CDR3 is built from 13 residues. Germline values: CDR1 DFQATT, CDR2 SNEGSKA (reference sequence). V lost 5 bases and J 15 bases, leaving 20 bases between the germline ends. This CDR3 reads CSALGRPRLDLHF. CDR3 DNA sequence: TGCAGTGCTCTCGGACGGCCTCGGTTAGACCTCCACTTT.

The chain joins TRBV7-8 to TRBJ2-7; a possible D gene is TRBD2 (6 bases). Trimming shortened V by 7 bases and J by 6 bases, and 28 bases separated the two germline ends. The CDR3 spans 17 residues. The germline gives CDR1 SGHVS, CDR2 FQNEAQ. CDR3 nucleotide sequence: TGTGCCAGCATCCCAGATATTAGCGGTGGGACCTTATCCGAGCAGTACTTC. It encodes CASIPDISGGTLSEQYF.

This clone was found many times. At one of its ends the junction is not consistent with the germline gene, which may arise from a read error. The CDR3 DNA follows: TGTGCTAGCAGCTTAGGTATCCCGGTAGCGGGGCCTAACAATGAGCAGTTCTTC. It encodes CASSLGIPVAGPNNEQFF. The V and J genes are TRBV7-7 and TRBJ2-1, with 8 bases lining up with TRBD2. Germline lookup yields CDR1 SSHAT and CDR2 FNYEAQ (reference sequence). The CDR3 is 18 residues long.

This clone was seen more than once but under ten times. This chain links TRBV9 with TRBJ1-2; the match to TRBD1 covers 7 bases. The CDR3 spans 14 residues. Per germline, CDR1 SGDLS and CDR2 YYNGEE. V lost 3 bases and J lost 5; bases outside the gene matches: 7. CDR3 region: CASSGRQGPYGYTF. CDR3 nucleotide sequence: TGTGCCAGCAGCGGACGACAGGGACCTTATGGCTACACCTTC.

By sample share, this clone is medium-sized. The chain carries TRBV20-1 and TRBJ1-6; TRBD1 aligns across 9 bases. CDR1 is DFQATT and CDR2 is SNEGSKA in the germline V gene (reference sequence). The CDR3 is 14 amino acids. Unmatched junction bases numbered 8, after V lost 4 bases and J lost 10 bases. The CDR3: CSAISGTGQSPLHF. Written as DNA, the CDR3 is TGCAGTGCTATATCCGGGACAGGGCAATCACCCCTCCACTTT.

This clone was seen repeatedly, ten times or more. The chain links TRBV9 to TRBJ2-7, with D perhaps matching TRBD1 (6 bases). The CDR3 has 15 amino acids. V lost 3 bases to trimming and J lost 3 bases, with 16 bases between them. Looked up from germline, CDR1 is SGDLS and CDR2 is YYNGEE. The CDR3 region has the DNA TGTGCCAGCAGCGCAGGGGAAGAAAGGTACTACGAGCAGTACTTC. As protein: CASSAGEERYYEQYF.

This clone has a count of ten or more. CDR3 protein: CASSRGGQSAQPQHF. DNA of the CDR3: TGTGCCAGCAGCCGAGGCGGACAGAGCGCTCAGCCCCAGCATTTT. The gene calls are TRBV3-1 and TRBJ1-5; weak D call: TRBD1 (6 bases). The germline V gene has CDR1 LGHDT and CDR2 YNNKEL (reference sequence). V shed 4 bases and J shed 6 bases, with 16 bases lying between them. CDR3 length equals 15 residues.

This clone was detected ten times or more. The chain carries TRBV4-2 and TRBJ2-7; the match to TRBD2 covers 7 bases. With 6 bases clipped from V and 7 bases from J, the junction kept 6 bases outside the gene matches. This CDR3 spans 12 amino acids. CDR1 is LGHNA, CDR2 YNFKEQ, per germline. The CDR3 protein is CASRAAGREQYF. The CDR3, as DNA: TGTGCCAGCAGAGCAGCGGGACGGGAGCAGTACTTC.

This clone is medium-sized. The chain carries TRBV30 and TRBJ1-2, with no clear D. The CDR3 sequence is 11 residues long. V was trimmed by 1 base and J by 4 bases, leaving 4 bases between them. Germline CDR1 reads GTSNPN; CDR2 reads SVGIG (reference sequence). This CDR3 reads CAWSGAYGYTF. The CDR3, as DNA: TGTGCCTGGAGTGGAGCCTATGGCTACACCTTC. Together with reference TRBV30 and TRBJ1-2, the CDR3 gives the full variable domain: SQTIHQWPATLVQPVGSPLSLECTVEGTSNPNLYWYRQAAGRGLQLLFYSVGIGQISSEVPQNLSASRPQDRQFILSSKKLLLSDSGFYLCAWSGAYGYTFGSGTRLTVV.

This clone was observed a few times. A much larger clone differs by one base, so this may be a read error. V usage is TRBV12-3 or TRBV12-4 and J usage is TRBJ2-2; D might be TRBD1 (5 bases). This CDR3 has 14 residues. Deletions cut 7 bases from V and 5 bases from J, with 14 bases between. The CDR3 is CASILNQGTGELFF. For the CDR3, the DNA is TGTGCCAGCATCTTGAATCAGGGAACCGGGGAGCTGTTTTTT.

This clone has ten or more counts. V is TRBV15 and J is TRBJ1-4, with D possibly matching TRBD1 (5 bases). Trimming left V 3 bases short and J 2 bases short, with 7 bases between. The CDR3 has 14 residues. Germline V gives CDR1 LNHNV, CDR2 YYDKDF (reference sequence). The CDR3 protein is CATSREGTNEKLFF. In nucleotides, the CDR3 is TGTGCCACCAGCAGGGAGGGGACTAATGAAAAACTGTTTTTT.

The chain has TRBV20-1 and TRBJ2-1; 7 nucleotides align to TRBD1. V lost 1 base and J lost 3; bases outside the gene matches: 15. This CDR3 has 18 amino acids. Germline V lookup: CDR1 DFQATT, CDR2 SNEGSKA (reference sequence). The CDR3 bases are TGCAGTGCTAGAGTTGTGACAGGGCCGTATCTTGACTACAATGAGCAGTTCTTC. It yields the protein CSARVVTGPYLDYNEQFF.